These T cell receptor beta chains were read from a single sample in a study of Graves' ophthalmopathy and Graves' hyperthyroidism. TCRdb independently ran MiXCR on the multiplex PCR reads; one entry per CDR3 protein. The sample contains about 600,000 distinct CDR3 sequences, less than 45% of which appear only once. Sequencing was done on a sample of peripheral blood or thyroid tissue (not recorded which). These receptors came from an adult man with Graves' hyperthyroidism. CDR3s include the opening cysteine and the closing phenylalanine or tryptophan.

TRBJ2-7,TRBV6-1,CASSEARSSQSSYEQYF
TRBJ2-3,TRBV5-1,CASSGRDISTDTQYF
TRBJ2-7,TRBV20-1,CSAGALGTAYEQYF
TRBJ2-1,TRBV10-3,CAISPLWGYNEQFF
TRBJ2-7,TRBV15,CATSSELSAANYEQYF
TRBJ1-4,TRBV12-3/TRBV12-4,CASGGLADSEKLFF
TRBJ1-2,TRBV29-1,CSSSDRGPGYTF
TRBJ2-3,TRBV20-1,CSARRLAGDHSSTDTQYF
TRBJ2-5,TRBV20-1,CSAREGTGGEKTQYF
TRBJ2-3,TRBV19,CASSISGLTDTQYF